This T cell receptor (beta chain) is drawn from a study of shared clonotypes between healthy human individuals. Overall study results and limits: Sequencing depth was predicted to influence how clonotypes are shared among donors.

Points on this clone: Its antigen is currently unknown.

This table comes from immunoSEQ multiplex PCR, and its TCRdb copy is limited to in-frame clones, with some not included. This repertoire shows 490,000 or so clones, 65% to 80% found once; its top ten account for about 12%. The ends lost 2 bases at V and 5 bases at J; junction bases unmatched: 13. The germline CDR1 and CDR2 sequences are SGHRS and YFSETQ. This CDR3 spans 19 amino acids. The chain is built from TRBV5-1 and TRBJ2-3, with 14 bases fitting TRBD2. The clonotype was recovered from a woman between 35 and 50 years old in good health. Some clones in this sample may be carry-over from other donors' samples. The sequenced material came from PBMCs. The CDR3 region is CASSLRLAGGRDYKDTQYF. CDR3 sequence (DNA): TGCGCCAGCAGCTTAAGACTAGCGGGAGGGCGGGATTACAAAGATACGCAGTATTTT.